This TCR beta chain was recovered during a study of T cell responses to AZD1222 COVID-19 vaccine. Libraries were prepared by immunoSEQ multiplex PCR; TCRdb keeps only in-frame clonotypes and omits some of them. Seen here are tens of thousands of clones, around 90% observed once, and the top ten hold roughly 24%. This clonotype was sampled from an adult in good health. The starting material was peripheral blood, obtained on day 0 of AZD1222 vaccination.

CDR3 DNA sequence: TGTGCCAGCAGCTTAGATCCCAGCGGGCAATGGTACTTC. This codes for CASSLDPSGQWYF. The rearrangement uses TRBV11-2 and TRBJ2-5; D is possibly TRBD2 (6 bases). The CDR3 spans 13 residues. The germline V gene encodes CDR1 SGHAT and CDR2 FQNNGV. V lost 0 bases and J lost 13, with 15 bases in between.